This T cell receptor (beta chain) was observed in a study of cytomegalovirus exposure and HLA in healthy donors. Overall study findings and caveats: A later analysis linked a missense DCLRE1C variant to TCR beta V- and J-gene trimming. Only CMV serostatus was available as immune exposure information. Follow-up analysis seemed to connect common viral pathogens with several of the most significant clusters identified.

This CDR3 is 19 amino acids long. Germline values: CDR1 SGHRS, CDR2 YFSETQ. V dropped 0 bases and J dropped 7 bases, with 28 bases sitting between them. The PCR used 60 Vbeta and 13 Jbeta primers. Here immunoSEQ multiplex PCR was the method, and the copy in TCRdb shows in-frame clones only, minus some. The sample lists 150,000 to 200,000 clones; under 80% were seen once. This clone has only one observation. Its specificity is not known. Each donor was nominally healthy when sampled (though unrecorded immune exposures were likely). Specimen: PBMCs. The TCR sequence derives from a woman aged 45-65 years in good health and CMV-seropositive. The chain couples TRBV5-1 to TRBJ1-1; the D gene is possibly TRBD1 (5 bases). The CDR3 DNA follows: TGCGCCAGCAGCTTGGCCGTGGGTAGCAGGACACAAGAAAACTGTGAAGCTTTCTTT. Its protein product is CASSLAVGSRTQENCEAFF.